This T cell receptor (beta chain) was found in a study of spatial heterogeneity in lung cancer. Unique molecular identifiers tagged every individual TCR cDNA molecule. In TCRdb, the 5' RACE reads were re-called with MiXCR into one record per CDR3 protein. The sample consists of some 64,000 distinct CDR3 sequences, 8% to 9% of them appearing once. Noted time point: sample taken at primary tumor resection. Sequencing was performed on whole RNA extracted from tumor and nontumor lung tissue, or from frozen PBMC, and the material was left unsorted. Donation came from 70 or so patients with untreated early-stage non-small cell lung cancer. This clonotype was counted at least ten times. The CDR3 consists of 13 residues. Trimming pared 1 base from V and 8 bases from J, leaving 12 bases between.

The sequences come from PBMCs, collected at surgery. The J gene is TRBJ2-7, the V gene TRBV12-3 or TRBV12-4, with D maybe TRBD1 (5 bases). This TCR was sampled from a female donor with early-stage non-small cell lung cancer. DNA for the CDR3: TGTGCCAGCAGTTTAGTGCAGGGAAGTAAGCAGTACTTC. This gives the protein CASSLVQGSKQYF.